What follows are 13 T cell receptor beta chains derived from one specimen sequenced in a study of cytomegalovirus exposure and HLA in healthy donors. The PCR had 60 Vbeta and 13 Jbeta primers. Sequencing used immunoSEQ multiplex PCR; TCRdb keeps in-frame clones, though not all of them. The sample yields around 70,000 clones, of which the top ten take up 1.5% to 2%. The sequenced sample was PBMCs. These receptors were obtained from a woman aged 30 to 39 in good health and CMV-seronegative.

V usage is TRBV5-4 and J usage is TRBJ2-7; unclear D gene. Germline CDR1 and CDR2: SGHNT and YYREEE (reference sequence). The CDR3 is 15 amino acids. With 5 bases removed from V and 0 bases from J, the gap between germline ends came to 15 bases. CDR3 in DNA: TGTGCCAGCAGATCCTTCGCGGTCTCCTCCTACGAGCAGTACTTC. It translates to CASRSFAVSSYEQYF. Together with reference TRBV5-4 and TRBJ2-7, the CDR3 gives the full variable domain: ETGVTQSPTHLIKTRGQQVTLRCSSQSGHNTVSWYQQALGQGPQFIFQYYREEENGRGNFPPRFSGLQFPNYSSELNVNALELDDSALYLCASRSFAVSSYEQYFGPGTRLTVT.

V gene TRBV7-9 combines with J gene TRBJ2-1, with 9 bases aligning to TRBD2. The length of the CDR3 is 15 residues. Trimming at V came to 2 bases and at J to 9 bases, leaving 8 bases not matched to a gene. The germline V gene has CDR1 SEHNR and CDR2 FQNEAQ (reference sequence). CDR3 protein: CASSLSRAGGREQFF. CDR3 DNA sequence: TGTGCCAGCAGCTTATCTCGAGCGGGAGGACGTGAGCAGTTCTTC.

This sequence joins TRBV25-1 and TRBJ2-7, with TRBD2 as a possible D gene (5 bases). Trimming removed 5 bases at V and 2 bases at J, with 13 bases between. Germline-derived CDR1 and CDR2 are MGHDK and SYGVNS. The CDR3 length is 14 residues. This CDR3 reads CASSTRTPPYEQYF. The CDR3 region has the DNA TGTGCCAGCAGTACTCGGACTCCTCCCTACGAGCAGTACTTC.

The chain has TRBV30 and TRBJ2-1, with 9 nucleotides matching TRBD1. The CDR3 is 14 amino acids. V shed 2 bases and J 8 bases; nucleotides not matched to a gene: 7. Germline V gives CDR1 GTSNPN, CDR2 SVGIG (reference sequence). The DNA for the CDR3 is TGTGCCTGGAGTACCGGGACAGGGAGGGATGAGCAGTTCTTC. Translated: CAWSTGTGRDEQFF.

V and J are TRBV9 and TRBJ2-7, with 10 positions matching TRBD2. J gave up 7 bases and V 0 bases, and 10 bases lay outside the gene matches. Germline V gene lookup returns CDR1 SGDLS and CDR2 YYNGEE. The CDR3 loop spans 16 amino acids. CDR3 DNA sequence: TGTGCCAGCAGCGTAGCGGGGCTAGCGGGGGTGTGGGAGCAGTACTTC. Translated: CASSVAGLAGVWEQYF.

The chain has TRBV20-1 and TRBJ1-2; no firm D call. Germline loops: CDR1 DFQATT, CDR2 SNEGSKA (reference sequence). This CDR3 contains 11 residues. V was cut by 6 bases and J by 3 bases, with 8 bases left in between. The CDR3 sequence: CSAPPHYGYTF. CDR3 in DNA: TGCAGTGCCCCTCCCCACTATGGCTACACCTTC.

The V gene is TRBV19, the J gene TRBJ2-2, with 7 bases lining up with TRBD1. V trimming: 3 bases; J trimming: 2 bases; junction bases outside the gene matches: 3. Germline CDR1 LNHDA, CDR2 SQIVND (reference sequence). The CDR3 has 15 residues. The CDR3 bases are TGTGCCAGTAGTATGGGGGACAGAAACACCGGGGAGCTGTTTTTT. Its protein is CASSMGDRNTGELFF. The entire variable domain, with the rest obtained from reference TRBV19 and TRBJ2-2, is as follows: DGGITQSPKYLFRKEGQNVTLSCEQNLNHDAMYWYRQDPGQGLRLIYYSQIVNDFQKGDIAEGYSVSREKKESFPLTVTSAQKNPTAFYLCASSMGDRNTGELFFGEGSRLTVL.

The V and J genes are TRBV10-1 and TRBJ1-3, with 8 bases fitting TRBD1. This CDR3 is 17 amino acids long. V shed 2 bases, J shed 4 bases, and the junction held 10 bases outside the gene matches. Germline CDR1 reads WNHNN; CDR2 reads SYGVQD (reference sequence). The CDR3 region is CASSETRTGRSGNTIYF. The CDR3 region has the DNA TGCGCCAGCAGTGAGACCCGGACAGGGCGATCAGGAAACACCATATATTTT.

The chain joins TRBV7-6 to TRBJ2-5, with D perhaps TRBD2 (7 bases). Trimming shortened V by 1 base and J by 2 bases, and 14 bases separated the two germline ends. The CDR3 runs 16 residues. Germline values: CDR1 SGHVS, CDR2 FNYEAQ. This CDR3 reads CASSLGAAGAQETQYF. CDR3 DNA sequence: TGTGCCAGCAGCTTAGGGGCGGCGGGGGCTCAAGAGACCCAGTACTTC.

V and J are TRBV29-1 and TRBJ1-4, with D possibly matching TRBD1 (5 bases). The CDR3 has 13 amino acids. Germline CDR1 and CDR2: SQVTM and ANQGSEA. The V end lost 7 bases, the J end lost 3 bases, and 12 bases lay between the germline ends. CDR3 DNA: TGCAGCGGGGGAGGAGGGGCTAATGAAAAACTGTTTTTT. It yields the protein CSGGGGANEKLFF.

Regarding this clone: At one of its ends the junction is not consistent with the germline gene, which may arise from a read error. The J gene is TRBJ1-1, the V gene TRBV20-1; D uncertain. CDR3 size: 11 residues. Germline V CDR1 and CDR2: DFQATT, SNEGSKA (reference sequence). This CDR3 is CSATLPTEDFF. The CDR3, as DNA: TGCAGTGCTACCCTTCCCACTGAAGATTTCTTT.

The chain carries TRBV27 and TRBJ2-7, with 14 nucleotides matching TRBD2. CDR3 length: 15 residues. Germline CDR1 and CDR2: MNHEY and SMNVEV (reference sequence). J lost 4 bases, V lost 4 bases, and 3 bases had no gene match. The CDR3 region is CASSSRLAGGYEQYF. The CDR3 DNA sequence: TGTGCCAGCAGTTCGAGACTAGCGGGAGGGTACGAGCAGTACTTC.

The chain recombines TRBV7-9 with TRBJ1-2; D not certain. V was pared by 0 bases and J by 2 bases, with 7 bases between. The CDR3 covers 14 residues. The germline CDR1 and CDR2 sequences are SEHNR and FQNEAQ (reference sequence). The CDR3 loop reads CASSLALANYGYTF. The DNA of the CDR3 is TGTGCCAGCAGCTTAGCTTTGGCCAACTATGGCTACACCTTC.